A single sample is the source of the 30 T cell receptor beta chains below, sequenced in a study of blood T cell repertoires in COVID-19 (dated by TCRdb to the early 2020s). The method was the immunoSEQ multiplex PCR assay. Entries here come from immuneACCESS through TCRdb and include only in-frame sequences with V and J called. Some clones fail to appear in such tables; in the studies checked, an unresolved V gene covers under half of the shortfall, and the cause of the remainder is unknown. Here the sample has around 260,000 clones; around four fifths occur a single time. The ten largest clones add up to less than 6% of the sample. The sequenced sample consisted of peripheral blood. All receptors come from a man aged 55 to 70 who had recovered from COVID-19.

The chain uses TRBV6-5 and TRBJ2-1; possible D gene TRBD2, 6 bases. Trimming took off 4 bases at V and 1 base at J, with 14 bases between the two ends. The CDR3 length is 16 residues. Germline V CDR1 and CDR2: MNHEY, SVGAGI. In nucleotides, the CDR3 is TGTGCCAGCAGTTTATCGACTAGTAGGTCCTACAATGAGCAGTTCTTC. This encodes CASSLSTSRSYNEQFF.

The chain uses TRBV5-1 and TRBJ2-2; TRBD1 agrees at 9 bases. J lost 5 bases, V lost 4 bases, and 9 bases had no gene match. This CDR3 is 16 amino acids long. Germline V gives CDR1 SGHRS, CDR2 YFSETQ. CDR3 in DNA: TGCGCCAGCAGCCCCGGGACAGGGATTCGGACCGGGGAGCTGTTTTTT. Residues: CASSPGTGIRTGELFF. The full variable domain, completed using reference TRBV5-1 and TRBJ2-2, is KAGVTQTPRYLIKTRGQQVTLSCSPISGHRSVSWYQQTPGQGLQFLFEYFSETQRNKGNFPGRFSGRQFSNSRSEMNVSTLELGDSALYLCASSPGTGIRTGELFFGEGSRLTVL.

This chain uses TRBV4-2 with TRBJ2-1, with 10 nucleotides matching TRBD2. V gave up 4 bases and J gave up 7 bases; unmatched junction bases: 7. CDR1 LGHNA and CDR2 YNFKEQ come from the germline V gene. The CDR3 runs 15 residues. The CDR3 nucleotides are TGTGCCAGCAGCCCAAGGACTAGCGGTGCTAATGAGCAGTTCTTC. This translates into CASSPRTSGANEQFF.

J is TRBJ2-2 and V is TRBV7-6, with 8 bases matching TRBD2. Looked up from germline, CDR1 is SGHVS and CDR2 is FNYEAQ. This CDR3 contains 16 residues. Trimming at V came to 5 bases and at J to 0 bases, leaving 5 bases not matched to a gene. As DNA, the CDR3 is TGTGCCAGCAGCCACAAACTAGCGGCGAACACCGGGGAGCTGTTTTTT. The encoded protein is CASSHKLAANTGELFF.

This chain uses TRBV29-1 with TRBJ2-3; no reliable D call. Trimming stripped 4 bases from V and 1 base from J, with 9 bases between. The CDR3 length is 13 residues. Germline V gene sequence: CDR1 SQVTM, CDR2 ANQGSEA. The chain's CDR3 is CSVAPQGTDTQYF. In DNA, the CDR3 is TGCAGCGTTGCCCCTCAGGGCACAGATACGCAGTATTTT.

This chain connects TRBV5-6 to TRBJ2-1; 7 positions match TRBD2. CDR3 length equals 15 residues. V lost 3 bases and J lost 6; bases outside the gene matches: 9. Germline assignment: CDR1 SGHDT and CDR2 YYEEEE. The CDR3 reads CASSSTGLDGNEQFF. For the CDR3, the DNA is TGTGCCAGCAGCTCGACCGGACTAGATGGCAATGAGCAGTTCTTC.

This clone appeared once. J is TRBJ1-1 and V is TRBV10-2, with 8 bases fitting TRBD1. This CDR3 comprises 16 residues. The germline V gene encodes CDR1 WSHSY and CDR2 SAAADI. V gave up 6 bases and J gave up 2 bases; unmatched junction bases: 11. The CDR3: CASSRPPGGLNTEAFF. The CDR3, as DNA: TGCGCCAGCAGCAGACCCCCAGGGGGCCTAAACACTGAAGCTTTCTTT.

The rearrangement uses TRBV6-5 and TRBJ2-3, with 7 bases lining up with TRBD2. Trimming cost V 6 bases and J 1 base; bases outside gene matches: 7. Germline assignment: CDR1 MNHEY and CDR2 SVGAGI. This CDR3 has 15 amino acids. The CDR3 here is CASRSSAGGTDTQYF. The CDR3 coding sequence is TGTGCCAGCAGATCCTCTGCGGGGGGCACAGATACGCAGTATTTT.

This chain links TRBV11-2 with TRBJ2-1; TRBD1 matches at 12 bases. Germline assignment: CDR1 SGHAT and CDR2 FQNNGV. The CDR3 loop spans 16 amino acids. Trimming took 5 bases from V and 11 from J; bases not matched to a gene: 13. CDR3 loop: CASSRHPGTGGIQQFF. The CDR3 nucleotides are TGTGCCAGCAGCCGTCATCCCGGGACAGGGGGCATACAGCAGTTCTTC.

The chain carries TRBV3-1 (or the pseudogene TRBV3-2) and TRBJ2-7, with TRBD1 matching over 8 bases. Looked up from germline, CDR1 is LGHDT and CDR2 is YNNKEL (reference sequence). J was trimmed by 2 bases and V by 4 bases; bases with no gene match: 7. The CDR3 contains 15 residues. The CDR3 reads CASSPSWGQAYEQYF. CDR3 sequence (DNA): TGTGCCAGCAGCCCAAGTTGGGGACAGGCCTACGAGCAGTACTTC.

The V and J genes are TRBV5-4 and TRBJ1-4, with D tentatively TRBD1 (5 bases). Trimming cost V 0 bases and J 6 bases, with 12 bases left between them. This CDR3 contains 15 residues. Germline-derived CDR1 and CDR2 are SGHNT and YYREEE (reference sequence). CDR3 region: CASSLGRPGDEKLFF. The CDR3 nucleotides are TGTGCCAGCAGCTTGGGTAGACCGGGGGATGAAAAACTGTTTTTT.

The genes are TRBV29-1 and TRBJ1-1; 9 bases match TRBD1. CDR1 is SQVTM, CDR2 ANQGSEA, per germline. This CDR3 is 13 amino acids long. The junction had 13 bases not matched to a gene; V was cut back by 6 bases and J by 11 bases. The CDR3 reads CSVSTGTGIRAFF. The CDR3 coding sequence is TGCAGCGTCTCCACCGGGACAGGGATTCGGGCTTTCTTT.

The chain uses TRBV11-2 and TRBJ1-4, with 8 positions matching TRBD1. The CDR3 runs to 14 residues. Trimming removed 4 bases from V and 8 bases from J; junction bases left unmatched: 6. In germline, CDR1 is SGHAT, CDR2 FQNNGV. The CDR3 loop is CASSSGQGWEKLFF. The CDR3 DNA reads as TGTGCCAGCAGCTCCGGACAGGGCTGGGAAAAACTGTTTTTT.

CDR3 in DNA: TGTGCCAGCACCAGGGGGCGTTCCTACGAGCAGTACTTC. Protein sequence: CASTRGRSYEQYF. The chain links TRBV6-5 to TRBJ2-7; 8 nucleotides align to TRBD1. This CDR3 has 13 residues. The ends lost 7 bases at V and 1 base at J; junction bases unmatched: 3. Germline V lookup: CDR1 MNHEY, CDR2 SVGAGI.

V gene TRBV6-5 combines with J gene TRBJ2-5; tentative D call: TRBD2 (5 bases). Trimming shortened V by 0 bases and J by 2 bases, and 7 bases separated the two germline ends. The CDR3 extends over 14 amino acids. Germline lookup yields CDR1 MNHEY and CDR2 SVGAGI. The CDR3 is CASSYSRGQETQYF. CDR3 nucleotides: TGTGCCAGCAGTTACTCCCGGGGTCAAGAGACCCAGTACTTC.

This clone was detected a few times. This chain uses TRBV28 with TRBJ1-6, with D possibly TRBD1 on 5 matching bases. The CDR3 has 12 amino acids. Germline assignment: CDR1 MDHEN and CDR2 SYDVKM. The V end was cut by 7 bases, the J end by 7 bases, with 8 bases between. The DNA of the CDR3 is TGTGCCAGCATAAAGGGGAATTCACCCCTCCACTTT. Translating it yields CASIKGNSPLHF. The whole variable domain, filled in from reference TRBV28 and TRBJ1-6, reads DVKVTQSSRYLVKRTGEKVFLECVQDMDHENMFWYRQDPGLGLRLIYFSYDVKMKEKGDIPEGYSVSREKKERFSLILESASTNQTSMYLCASIKGNSPLHFGNGTRLTVT.

The chain carries TRBV5-6 and TRBJ2-7; TRBD1 agrees at 10 bases. CDR3 size: 15 residues. V lost 4 bases, J lost 2 bases, and 6 bases stayed unmatched. Germline V gene data show CDR1 as SGHDT and CDR2 as YYEEEE. The CDR3 DNA sequence: TGTGCCAGCAGCCCGGGACAGGGGTTCCCCTACGAGCAGTACTTC. Protein sequence: CASSPGQGFPYEQYF.

In this sample, this clone turned up a few times. The chain links TRBV7-9 to TRBJ2-5; TRBD1 aligns across 7 bases. CDR3 size: 13 residues. The germline V gene has CDR1 SEHNR and CDR2 FQNEAQ (reference sequence). V shed 5 bases, J shed 4 bases, and the junction held 4 bases outside the gene matches. This CDR3 is CASSPTGRETQYF. The CDR3 DNA sequence: TGTGCCAGCAGCCCGACAGGGCGAGAGACCCAGTACTTC.

The chain recombines TRBV11-2 with TRBJ2-3; TRBD1 matches at 11 bases. The V and J ends lost 5 bases and 1 base, in that order; junction bases with no gene match: 2. Germline CDR1 and CDR2: SGHAT and FQNNGV. This CDR3 has 15 residues. The CDR3 here is CASSRTGGGTDTQYF. DNA for the CDR3: TGTGCCAGCAGCCGGACAGGGGGCGGCACAGATACGCAGTATTTT.

This chain's CDR3 is CASSLNGQGFSGNTIYF. The DNA of the CDR3 is TGCGCCAGCAGCTTGAATGGACAGGGATTCTCTGGAAACACCATATATTTT. The rearrangement uses TRBV5-1 and TRBJ1-3; 8 bases align to TRBD1. The V gene's germline CDR1 is SGHRS and CDR2 YFSETQ. The CDR3 loop spans 17 amino acids. The trim removed 1 base at V and 0 bases at J, leaving 6 bases unmatched. Full variable domain (remainder filled in from reference TRBV5-1 and TRBJ1-3): KAGVTQTPRYLIKTRGQQVTLSCSPISGHRSVSWYQQTPGQGLQFLFEYFSETQRNKGNFPGRFSGRQFSNSRSEMNVSTLELGDSALYLCASSLNGQGFSGNTIYFGEGSWLTVV.

The chain has TRBV11-3 and TRBJ2-1; TRBD2 matches 9 bases. The germline gives CDR1 SGHNT, CDR2 YENEEA. With V trimmed by 5 bases and J by 2 bases, 7 bases remained unmatched. The CDR3 consists of 16 residues. CDR3 protein: CASSPEGGRAYNEQFF. The CDR3 bases are TGTGCCAGCAGCCCCGAGGGCGGGAGGGCCTACAATGAGCAGTTCTTC.

The rearrangement joins TRBV10-3 to TRBJ2-1; TRBD2 agrees at 7 bases. This CDR3 spans 15 amino acids. V shed 2 bases and J 5 bases; nucleotides not matched to a gene: 6. Germline V gives CDR1 ENHRY, CDR2 SYGVKD. CDR3 sequence: CAISEAWTSHNEQFF. In DNA form, the CDR3 reads TGTGCCATCAGTGAGGCCTGGACTAGTCACAATGAGCAGTTCTTC.

Written as DNA, the CDR3 is TGTGCCAGCAGCCTAAGACAGGGCCCAAGTAACTATGGCTACACCTTC. Its protein product is CASSLRQGPSNYGYTF. The chain has TRBV5-5 and TRBJ1-2, with 7 nucleotides matching TRBD1. CDR1 is SGHKS and CDR2 is YYEKEE in the germline V gene (reference sequence). The V segment lost 4 bases and the J segment 1 base; nucleotides outside the gene matches: 10. The CDR3 sequence is 16 residues long.

The rearrangement joins TRBV10-3 to TRBJ1-3; 7 nucleotides agree with TRBD1. The CDR3 is 14 amino acids. Germline CDR1 is ENHRY and CDR2 is SYGVKD. V shed 10 bases, J shed 0 bases, and the junction held 6 bases outside the gene matches. CDR3 region: CATTGLSSGNTIYF. DNA of the CDR3: TGTGCCACGACAGGGTTGAGCTCTGGAAACACCATATATTTT.

This clone turned up a few times. The chain is built from TRBV23-1 and TRBJ2-5; TRBD1 matches at 9 bases. TRBV23-1 is an ORF for which the function is uncertain. The trim removed 8 bases at V and 4 bases at J, leaving 11 bases unmatched. The CDR3 runs 15 residues. The CDR3 reads CASPTITGGPETQYF. CDR3 in DNA: TGCGCCAGCCCCACAATAACAGGGGGCCCAGAGACCCAGTACTTC.

The gene calls are TRBV15 and TRBJ1-1, with D possibly being TRBD1 (5 bases). Germline V gene sequence: CDR1 LNHNV, CDR2 YYDKDF (reference sequence). CDR3 length equals 15 residues. The ends were cut back, 2 bases at V and 1 base at J, with 11 bases in the middle. CDR3 loop: CATSRRGTSNTEAFF. DNA of the CDR3: TGTGCCACCAGCAGACGGGGGACCTCGAACACTGAAGCTTTCTTT.

This clone was seen a handful of times. The chain couples TRBV27 to TRBJ1-6; D possibly corresponds to TRBD1 (6 bases). The CDR3 loop spans 16 amino acids. V lost 2 bases and J 7 bases, leaving 15 bases between the germline ends. CDR1 MNHEY and CDR2 SMNVEV come from the germline V gene (reference sequence). The CDR3 protein is CASSLAGQGRNSPLHF. Here the CDR3 DNA reads TGTGCCAGCAGTTTAGCCGGTCAGGGGCGAAATTCACCCCTCCACTTT.

The chain joins TRBV5-4 to TRBJ1-1; possible D gene TRBD1, 5 bases. The CDR3 is 15 residues long. Trimming removed 3 bases at V and 0 bases at J, with 12 bases between. CDR1 and CDR2 from the germline V gene are SGHNT and YYREEE (reference sequence). CDR3 DNA sequence: TGTGCCAGCAGCTCCCAGGGACTGATGAACACTGAAGCTTTCTTT. Residues: CASSSQGLMNTEAFF. The full variable domain, rest sourced from reference TRBV5-4 and TRBJ1-1, is ETGVTQSPTHLIKTRGQQVTLRCSSQSGHNTVSWYQQALGQGPQFIFQYYREEENGRGNFPPRFSGLQFPNYSSELNVNALELDDSALYLCASSSQGLMNTEAFFGQGTRLTVV.

The chain is built from TRBV7-8 and TRBJ2-6, with TRBD2 matching over 12 bases. Germline V gives CDR1 SGHVS, CDR2 FQNEAQ. The length of the CDR3 is 18 residues. V gave up 5 bases and J gave up 0 bases; unmatched junction bases: 5. CDR3 DNA sequence: TGTGCCAGCAGCACCCTGACTAGCGGGGGCTCTGGGGCCAACGTCCTGACTTTC. It encodes CASSTLTSGGSGANVLTF.

The V gene is TRBV10-2, the J gene TRBJ2-1, with 8 bases lining up with TRBD1. The CDR3 is 18 residues long. Germline CDR1 WSHSY, CDR2 SAAADI. J lost 5 bases, V lost 5 bases, and 17 bases had no gene match. CDR3 in amino acids: CASSRNLPDRVVNNEQFF. The CDR3 DNA sequence: TGCGCCAGCAGTCGAAACCTTCCGGACAGGGTTGTGAACAATGAGCAGTTCTTC.